The rows below give T cell receptor beta chains drawn from one sample of a study of T cells in Graves' hyperthyroidism and ophthalmopathy. One entry per CDR3 protein, called by TCRdb with MiXCR from the multiplex PCR reads. This sample has a few hundred thousand distinct CDR3 sequences, with 46% found just once. Sequences were obtained from peripheral blood or thyroid tissue (not recorded which). Source of these receptors: a young woman with Graves' hyperthyroidism. Each CDR3 is given with its conserved first and last residue. Fields, in order: V gene, J gene, clone size, D gene, CDR3 DNA, CDR3 protein. A D gene is named only where the DNA matches it firmly. Size values are once, few and many counts, or a class for expanded clones, and some rows have none.

>TRBV2|TRBJ1-4|NA|NA
TGTGCCAGCAGCTACCCCGGGACCGCCGACGAAAAACTGTTTTTT
CASSYPGTADEKLFF
>TRBV7-9|TRBJ1-1|many|NA
TGTGCCAGCAGCTGGGAGGTCGGGGTGAAGGACACTGAAGCTTTCTTT
CASSWEVGVKDTEAFF
>TRBV6-6|TRBJ2-5|NA|TRBD2
TGTGCCAGCAGTTACGGACTAGCGGGAGTACGGGAGACCCAGTACTTC
CASSYGLAGVRETQYF
>TRBV3-1|TRBJ1-5|NA|NA
TGTACCAGCAGCCAAGCGCATAGCAATCAGCCCCAGCATTTT
CTSSQAHSNQPQHF
>TRBV20-1|TRBJ2-7|many|TRBD2
TGCAGTGCTAGAGCTCCGTCGGGCGGGAGCCCCTACGAGCAGTACTTC
CSARAPSGGSPYEQYF
>TRBV2|TRBJ1-5|NA|TRBD1
TGTGCCAGCAGTCCTTCGGGACAGGGTGGCAATCAGCCCCAGCATTTT
CASSPSGQGGNQPQHF
>TRBV9|TRBJ2-7|NA|NA
TGTGCCAGCAGCGCCGAGCCGGGGCTCTACAATGAGCAGTACTTC
CASSAEPGLYNEQYF
>TRBV7-9|TRBJ2-1|NA|TRBD2
TGTGCCAGCAGCGGAGACAATAGCGGGAGGTCCTACAATGAGCAGTTCTTC
CASSGDNSGRSYNEQFF
>TRBV7-2|TRBJ2-2|many|TRBD1
TGTGCCAGCAGCTCATACACCGGGACAGGGTTCGGGGAGCTGTTTTTT
CASSSYTGTGFGELFF
>TRBV7-2|TRBJ1-5|NA|NA
TGTGCCAGCAGCTGGCCCCGAGGGGATCAGCCCCAGCATTTT
CASSWPRGDQPQHF
>TRBV2|TRBJ2-2|many|TRBD1
TGTGCCAGCAGACGGACAGGGGGGGGGGAGCTGTTTTTT
CASRRTGGGELFF
>TRBV20-1|TRBJ2-2|once|NA
TGCAGTGCTAGGGAGAGATCGCACACCGGGGAGCTGTTTTTT
CSARERSHTGELFF
>TRBV7-2|TRBJ2-7|many|TRBD2
TGTGCCAGCAGCTTTATGGCGGGAGGCGAGCAGTACTTC
CASSFMAGGEQYF
>TRBV12-3/TRBV12-4|TRBJ2-1|few|TRBD2
TGTGCCAGCAGTTATGCTAGCGGGAGGAATGGGGGGCAGTTCTTC
CASSYASGRNGGQFF
>TRBV5-1|TRBJ1-3|many|TRBD1
TGCGCCAGCAGCAACGACAGGGGGAACACCATATATTTT
CASSNDRGNTIYF
>TRBV7-2|TRBJ2-1|NA|NA
TGTGCCAGCAGCTCCCTTAGCAATGAGCAGTTCTTC
CASSSLSNEQFF
>TRBV5-4|TRBJ1-1|few|NA
TGTGCCAGCACCCCCGTAGAGGACACTGAAGCTTTCTTT
CASTPVEDTEAFF
>TRBV20-1|TRBJ2-1|once|NA
TGCAGCCCGAGGTGGCTAGAGTTCAATGAGCAGTTCTTC
CSPRWLEFNEQFF
>TRBV7-9|TRBJ1-4|NA|NA
TGTGCCAGCAGCTATAGCGGGACAAATGAAAAACTGTTTTTT
CASSYSGTNEKLFF
>TRBV24-1|TRBJ1-5|NA|TRBD1
TGTGCCACCAGTGATTGGACAGGGGGAGGTCAGCCCCAGCATTTT
CATSDWTGGGQPQHF
>TRBV7-2|TRBJ1-4|NA|TRBD1
TGCGCCAGCAGCCAAGCCGGGACAGGGGGCGAAAAACTGTTTTTT
CASSQAGTGGEKLFF
>TRBV9|TRBJ1-4|few|TRBD1
TGTGCCAGCAGTGGTCCCGGGACAGGGGTTTCTAATGAAAAACTGTTTTTT
CASSGPGTGVSNEKLFF
>TRBV7-2|TRBJ1-1|many|NA
TGTGCCAGCAGCTCTACACATGGCGGGCTCACTGAAGCTTTCTTT
CASSSTHGGLTEAFF
>TRBV27|TRBJ1-1|few|TRBD1
TGTGCCAGCAGTGCCCGACAGGGGTTAGGGGAAGCTTTCTTT
CASSARQGLGEAFF
>TRBV12-3/TRBV12-4|TRBJ1-2|NA|TRBD1
TGTGCCATCAGTGAGTCGGGACAGCAATACTATGGCTACACCTTC
CAISESGQQYYGYTF
>TRBV2|TRBJ1-2|NA|NA
TGTGCCAGCAGGTTATTGGAGAATCGCTATGGCTACACCTTC
CASRLLENRYGYTF
>TRBV6-1|TRBJ2-2|NA|TRBD2
TGTGCCAGCAGCGAGACTAGCGGCACCGGGGAGCTGTTTTTT
CASSETSGTGELFF
>TRBV7-9|TRBJ2-2|few|TRBD2
TGTGCCAGCAGCTTAGCGGGACTACCTCGAGGGGAGCTGTTTTTT
CASSLAGLPRGELFF
>TRBV10-3|TRBJ2-3|few|TRBD2
TGTGCCATCAGAGGACTAGGATCTGCGGATACGCAGTATTTT
CAIRGLGSADTQYF
>TRBV2|TRBJ2-2|NA|NA
TGTGCCAGCCCCAGTAGGACAATGAACACCGGGGAGCTGTTTTTT
CASPSRTMNTGELFF
>TRBV24-1|TRBJ2-1|NA|TRBD2
TGTGCCACCAGCGGGACTAGCGGGAGGGTCTATGAGCAGTTCTTC
CATSGTSGRVYEQFF
>TRBV7-3|TRBJ2-6|many|TRBD1
TGTGCCAGCAGCTTAACGGGTGGACAGGGGGTCTCTGGGGCCAACGTCCTGACTTTC
CASSLTGGQGVSGANVLTF
>TRBV27|TRBJ2-2|few|NA
TGTGCCAGCAGTTTAAAAACATGGGGCTCCGGGGAGCTGTTTTTT
CASSLKTWGSGELFF
>TRBV7-2|TRBJ1-2|NA|TRBD1
TGTGCCAGCAGCTTGACCACCGAGACAGGGGGAGGCTACACCTTC
CASSLTTETGGGYTF
>TRBV29-1|TRBJ1-6|NA|NA
TGCAGCAGGAGACAGTTAGGGAATTCACCCCTCCACTTT
CSRRQLGNSPLHF
>TRBV6-5|TRBJ1-4|many|NA
TGTGCCAGCAGTTACTTGGGCGTAACTAATGAAAAACTGTTTTTT
CASSYLGVTNEKLFF
>TRBV24-1|TRBJ1-1|many|NA
TGTGCCACCAGTGATTTGGAGAACACTGAAGCTTTCTTT
CATSDLENTEAFF
>TRBV29-1|TRBJ1-1|many|NA
TGCAGCGTTGATCGGGGAGGGGCCGAAGCTTTCTTT
CSVDRGGAEAFF
>TRBV7-2|TRBJ2-7|few|TRBD2
TGTGCCAGCAGAGCGACTAGCGGCGAGCAGTACTTC
CASRATSGEQYF
>TRBV2|TRBJ1-3|NA|NA
TGTGCCAGCAGCGCACGGGGCACCAACTCTGGAAACACCATATATTTT
CASSARGTNSGNTIYF
>TRBV29-1|TRBJ2-7|few|NA
TGCAGCGTTGAACTGGGGGCAAGCGAGCAGTACTTC
CSVELGASEQYF
>TRBV10-3|TRBJ2-7|NA|NA
TGTGCCATCAGTGGTACAGATAGCGGAGGGCAGTACTTC
CAISGTDSGGQYF
>TRBV2|TRBJ2-7|NA|NA
TGTGCCATACTAGACAATGAGCAGTACTTC
CAILDNEQYF
>TRBV5-8|TRBJ1-1|many|NA
TGTGCCAGCAGCCAGCGGACGGTGAACACTGAAGCTTTCTTT
CASSQRTVNTEAFF
>TRBV7-8|TRBJ1-3|many|TRBD1
TGTGCCAGCAGCTCCTCCGGACAGGCAGAGGGGTCTGGAAACACCATATATTTT
CASSSSGQAEGSGNTIYF
>TRBV20-1|TRBJ1-1|many|NA
TGCAGTGCGTGGCACTTGAGCACTGAAGCTTTCTTT
CSAWHLSTEAFF
>TRBV2|TRBJ1-6|few|TRBD1
TGTGCCAGCAGTGGACAGGGGGCCTCCTATAATTCACCCCTCCACTTT
CASSGQGASYNSPLHF
>TRBV29-1|TRBJ1-1|NA|NA
TGCAGCGTTGGTCCGGGTGGCACTGAAGCTTTCTTT
CSVGPGGTEAFF
>TRBV7-9|TRBJ2-5|NA|TRBD1
TGTGCCAGCAGCTTAGGACAGGGGGCCCTTACTATCCAAGAGACCCAGTACTTC
CASSLGQGALTIQETQYF
>TRBV6-1|TRBJ1-2|many|NA
TGTGCCAGCAGTGAAGCGCGAGGACAGAGGGAGGGCTACACCTTC
CASSEARGQREGYTF
>TRBV5-6|TRBJ2-2|many|NA
TGTGCCAGCAGCCCCAAGATCGATACCGGGGAGCTGTTTTTT
CASSPKIDTGELFF
>TRBV15|TRBJ2-3|few|NA
TGTGCCACCAGCAAATCGGTCCGATCCAGCCGCACAGATACGCAGTATTTT
CATSKSVRSSRTDTQYF